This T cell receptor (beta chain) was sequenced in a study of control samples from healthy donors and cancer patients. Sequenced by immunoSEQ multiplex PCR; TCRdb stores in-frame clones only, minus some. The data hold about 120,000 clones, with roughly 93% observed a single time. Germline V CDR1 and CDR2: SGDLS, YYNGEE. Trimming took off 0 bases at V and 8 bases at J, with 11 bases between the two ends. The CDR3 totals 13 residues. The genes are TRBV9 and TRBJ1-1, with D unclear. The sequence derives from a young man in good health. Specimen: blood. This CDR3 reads CASSVEAGYEAFF. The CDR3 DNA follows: TGTGCCAGCAGCGTAGAAGCAGGATACGAAGCTTTCTTT.